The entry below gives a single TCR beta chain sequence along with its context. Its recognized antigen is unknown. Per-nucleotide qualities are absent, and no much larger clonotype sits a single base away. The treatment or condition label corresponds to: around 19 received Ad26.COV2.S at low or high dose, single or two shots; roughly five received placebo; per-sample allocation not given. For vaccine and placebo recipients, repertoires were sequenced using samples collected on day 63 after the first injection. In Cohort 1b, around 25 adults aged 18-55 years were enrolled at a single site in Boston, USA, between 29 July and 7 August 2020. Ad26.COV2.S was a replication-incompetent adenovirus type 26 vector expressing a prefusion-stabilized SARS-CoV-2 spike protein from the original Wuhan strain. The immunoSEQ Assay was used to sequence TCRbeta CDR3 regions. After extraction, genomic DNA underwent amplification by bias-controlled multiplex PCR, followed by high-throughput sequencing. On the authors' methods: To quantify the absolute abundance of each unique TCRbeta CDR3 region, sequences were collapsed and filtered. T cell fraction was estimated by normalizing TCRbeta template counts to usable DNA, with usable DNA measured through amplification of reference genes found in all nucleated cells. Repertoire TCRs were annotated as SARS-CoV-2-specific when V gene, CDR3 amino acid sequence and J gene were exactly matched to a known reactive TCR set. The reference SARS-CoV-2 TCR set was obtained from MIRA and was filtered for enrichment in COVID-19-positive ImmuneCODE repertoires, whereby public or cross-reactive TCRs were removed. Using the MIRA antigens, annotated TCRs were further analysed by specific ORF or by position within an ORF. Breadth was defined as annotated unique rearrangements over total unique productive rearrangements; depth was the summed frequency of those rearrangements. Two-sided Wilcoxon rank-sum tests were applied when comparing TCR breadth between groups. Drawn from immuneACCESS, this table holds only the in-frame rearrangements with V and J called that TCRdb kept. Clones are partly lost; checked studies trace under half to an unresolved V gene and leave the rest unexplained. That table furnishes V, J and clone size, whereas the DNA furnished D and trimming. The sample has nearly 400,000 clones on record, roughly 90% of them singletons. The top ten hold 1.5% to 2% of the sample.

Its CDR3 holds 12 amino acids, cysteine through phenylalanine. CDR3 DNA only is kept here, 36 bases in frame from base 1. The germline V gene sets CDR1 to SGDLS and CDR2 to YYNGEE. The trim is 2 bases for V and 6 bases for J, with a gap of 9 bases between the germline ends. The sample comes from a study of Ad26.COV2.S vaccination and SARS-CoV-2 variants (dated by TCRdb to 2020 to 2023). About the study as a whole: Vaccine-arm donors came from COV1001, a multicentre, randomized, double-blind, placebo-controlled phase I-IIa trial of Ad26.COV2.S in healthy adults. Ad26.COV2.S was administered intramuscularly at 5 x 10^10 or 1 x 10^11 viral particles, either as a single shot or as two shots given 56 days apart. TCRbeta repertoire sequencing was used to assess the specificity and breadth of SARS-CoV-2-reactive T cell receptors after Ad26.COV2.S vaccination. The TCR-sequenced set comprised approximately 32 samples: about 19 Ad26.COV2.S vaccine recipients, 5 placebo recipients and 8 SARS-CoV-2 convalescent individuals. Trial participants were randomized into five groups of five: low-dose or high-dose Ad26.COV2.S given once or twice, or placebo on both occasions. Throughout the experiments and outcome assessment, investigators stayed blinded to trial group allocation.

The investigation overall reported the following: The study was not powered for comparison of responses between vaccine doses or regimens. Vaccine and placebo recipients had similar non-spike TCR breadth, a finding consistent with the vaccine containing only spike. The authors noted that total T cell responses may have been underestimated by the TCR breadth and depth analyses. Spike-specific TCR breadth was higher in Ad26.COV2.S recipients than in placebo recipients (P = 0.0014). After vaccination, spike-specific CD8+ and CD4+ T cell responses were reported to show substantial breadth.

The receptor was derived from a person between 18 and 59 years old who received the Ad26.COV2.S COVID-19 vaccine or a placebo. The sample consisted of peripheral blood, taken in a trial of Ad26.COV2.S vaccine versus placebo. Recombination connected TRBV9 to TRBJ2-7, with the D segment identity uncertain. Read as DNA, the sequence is TGTGCCAGCAGCGTGGGTTACGGCGAGCAGTACTTC. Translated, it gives CASSVGYGEQYF.